The 10 T cell receptor beta chains below were found in one sample sequenced in a study of breast tumors, draining lymph nodes, adjacent tissues. TCRdb reanalysed the multiplex PCR reads using MiXCR and keeps one entry per CDR3 protein. Of about 180,000 distinct CDR3 sequences in the sample, 30% to 35% were seen once. The lymph nodes were axillary draining lymph nodes from breast cancer patients. The sample consisted of axillary lymph node tissue. All receptors come from a female donor with breast cancer. Some clones in this sample may be carry-over from other donors' samples.

This chain connects TRBV30 to TRBJ1-5; D gene unclear. Trimming removed 1 base from V and 15 bases from J, with 19 bases in between. CDR3 length: 13 amino acids. In germline, CDR1 is GTSNPN, CDR2 SVGIG (reference sequence). CDR3 loop: CAWSGDGGLSRHF. CDR3 bases: TGTGCCTGGAGTGGAGACGGCGGTTTGTCCCGGCATTTT.

This clonotype was seen only a few times. This may stem from a read error, because a much larger clone lies one nucleotide away. The final CDR3 position lacks the conserved phenylalanine or tryptophan, pointing to a likely read error. The genes are TRBV19 and TRBJ2-1, with 7 bases aligning to TRBD1. Looked up from germline, CDR1 is LNHDA and CDR2 is SQIVND (reference sequence). V shed 5 bases and J 4 bases; nucleotides not matched to a gene: 5. The CDR3 spans 14 residues. The CDR3 DNA reads as TGTGCCAGTAGTTCCGACAGGGCTTACAATGAGCAGTTCCTC. This encodes CASSSDRAYNEQFL.

This clonotype has ten or more counts. The germline gene is not matched at one end of the junction; a read error may be the cause. The chain is built from TRBV25-1 and TRBJ2-7; perhaps TRBD1 as D (5 bases). The CDR3 covers 11 residues. The germline CDR1 and CDR2 sequences are MGHDK and SYGVNS. This CDR3 reads CASGDSYEQYF. In DNA form, the CDR3 reads TGTGCCAGCGGTGACAGCTACGAGCAGTACTTC.

Worth noting for this clonotype: The DNA is omitted, as the CDR3 cannot be located on it reliably, and the CDR3 follows TCRdb's listing. The chain links TRBV25-1 to TRBJ2-7; TRBD2 is taken as the D call from the table, unchecked against the DNA. Looked up from germline, CDR1 is MGHDK and CDR2 is SYGVNS. Including both end residues, the CDR3 is 15 amino acids long. The CDR3 region is CACSARGQGTREQYF.

In this sample, this clonotype turned up a few times. This may arise from a read error, as a much more abundant clone is one base away. The chain combines TRBV11-3 with TRBJ2-3; D uncertain. Trimming shortened V by 0 bases and J by 2 bases, and 9 bases separated the two germline ends. Germline V lookup: CDR1 SGHNT, CDR2 YENEEA. The CDR3 covers 15 residues. CDR3 residues: CASSLDGSSTDTQYF. CDR3 DNA sequence: TGTGCCAGCAGCTTAGATGGAAGCTCCACAGATACGCAGTATTTT.

The chain has TRBV20-1 and TRBJ2-5, with 13 bases that match TRBD2. With V trimmed by 6 bases and J by 4 bases, 5 bases remained unmatched. Germline V lookup: CDR1 DFQATT, CDR2 SNEGSKA (reference sequence). CDR3 length: 14 amino acids. In DNA form, the CDR3 reads TGCAGTGCCACACTAGCGGGGGGGCTAGAGACCCAGTACTTC. Translation: CSATLAGGLETQYF.

In its sample, this clonotype was seen many times. This chain connects TRBV10-1 to TRBJ2-3, with D tentatively TRBD1 (5 bases). Trimming stripped 5 bases from V and 5 bases from J, with 11 bases between. Germline CDR1 reads WNHNN; CDR2 reads SYGVQD (reference sequence). The CDR3 length is 13 residues. The CDR3 loop is CASSTGSEDTQYF. The CDR3 DNA sequence: TGCGCCAGCAGTACAGGTTCGGAAGATACGCAGTATTTT.

This clonotype was seen ten or more times. This chain uses TRBV3-1 with TRBJ1-6; weak D call: TRBD1 (6 bases). Germline lookup yields CDR1 LGHDT and CDR2 YNNKEL (reference sequence). Trimming cost V 4 bases and J 10 bases, with 20 bases left between them. The CDR3 sequence is 16 residues long. For the CDR3, the DNA is TGTGCCAGCAGCCCCCAGGGGCAGGGATTGACCTCACCCCTCCACTTT. It encodes CASSPQGQGLTSPLHF.

This clonotype was detected a few times. The CDR3 region is CASSESGRPHEAFF. CDR3 sequence (DNA): TGCGCCAGCAGTGAGTCGGGGAGGCCCCATGAAGCTTTCTTT. V and J are TRBV10-1 and TRBJ1-1; D is unresolved. V was shortened by 0 bases and J by 7 bases, with 12 bases between the two germline ends. Germline assignment: CDR1 WNHNN and CDR2 SYGVQD (reference sequence). The length of the CDR3 is 14 residues.

With respect to this clonotype: This is likely a read error, given that the CDR3 carries no conserved phenylalanine or tryptophan at its end. The chain joins TRBV7-2 to TRBJ2-5; D is unclear. Trimming left V 6 bases short and J 5 bases short, with 13 bases between. Germline lookup yields CDR1 SGHTA and CDR2 FQGNSA. The CDR3 has 13 amino acids. The CDR3 region is CASSRSEAETQYL. In nucleotides, the CDR3 is TGTGCCAGCAGTAGGTCAGAAGCGGAGACCCAGTACCTC.